The next 5 T cell receptor beta chains were all read from a single sample in a study of OX40 agonist ivuxolimab in advanced cancers. The repertoire was sequenced with immunoSEQ multiplex PCR; TCRdb's copy has only in-frame clones and lacks some. Here the sample spans tens of thousands of clones, around 94% being singletons. The starting material was CD4+ or CD8+ T cells sorted from blood, obtained in a trial of the OX40 agonist ivuxolimab. These receptors all stem from an adult with an advanced solid tumor such as melanoma, head and neck, liver or kidney cancer.

The J gene is TRBJ2-1, the V gene TRBV19; the D gene could be TRBD1 or TRBD2 (5 bases each). CDR3 length equals 13 residues. CDR1 LNHDA and CDR2 SQIVND come from the germline V gene (reference sequence). The germline V and J ends were trimmed by 9 bases and 3 bases, with 12 bases remaining between them. The CDR3 DNA sequence: TGTGCCAGCACCGGGACCGTCTACAATGAGCAGTTCTTC. Translation: CASTGTVYNEQFF.

The V and J genes are TRBV19 and TRBJ2-1; no firm D call. V lost 8 bases to trimming and J lost 6 bases, with 8 bases between them. Germline V CDR1 and CDR2: LNHDA, SQIVND (reference sequence). The CDR3 sequence is 11 residues long. CDR3 amino acids: CASWSGNEQFF. In nucleotides, the CDR3 is TGTGCCAGTTGGTCGGGCAATGAGCAGTTCTTC.

This clone appeared a single time. This chain links TRBV7-9 with TRBJ2-4; no definite D call. Germline assignment: CDR1 SEHNR and CDR2 FQNEAQ (reference sequence). The CDR3 is made up of 14 amino acids. Trimming left V 10 bases short and J 0 bases short, with 13 bases between. CDR3 in amino acids: CAIVPWEAKNIQYF. For the CDR3, the DNA is TGTGCCATCGTCCCGTGGGAAGCCAAAAACATTCAGTACTTC.

The chain uses TRBV5-3 and TRBJ2-7, with D tentatively TRBD1 or TRBD2 (7 bases each). TRBV5-3 is an ORF for which the function is uncertain. This CDR3 contains 10 residues. Trimming pared 9 bases from V and 11 bases from J, leaving 15 bases between. The CDR3 reads CAKSAGGEYF. The CDR3 DNA follows: TGTGCCAAAAGTGCAGGGGGGGAGTACTTC.

The chain is built from TRBV9 and TRBJ1-3; D might be TRBD1 (6 bases). Germline V gene data show CDR1 as SGDLS and CDR2 as YYNGEE. Trimming took 3 bases from V and 0 from J, leaving 10 bases between them. The CDR3 length is 15 residues. The CDR3 loop reads CASSDGTLSGNTIYF. CDR3 coding DNA: TGTGCCAGCAGCGACGGGACACTCTCTGGAAACACCATATATTTT.